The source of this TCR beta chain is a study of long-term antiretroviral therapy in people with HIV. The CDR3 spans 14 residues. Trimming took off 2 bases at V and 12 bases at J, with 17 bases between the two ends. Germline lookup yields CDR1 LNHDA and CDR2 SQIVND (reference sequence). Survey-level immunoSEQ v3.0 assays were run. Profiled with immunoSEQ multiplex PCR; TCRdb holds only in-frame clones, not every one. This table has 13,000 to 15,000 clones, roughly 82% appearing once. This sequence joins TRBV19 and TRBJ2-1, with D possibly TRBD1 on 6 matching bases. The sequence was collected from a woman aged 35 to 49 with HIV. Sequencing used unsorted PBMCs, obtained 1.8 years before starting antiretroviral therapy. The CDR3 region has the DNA TGTGCCAGTAGTATACCAGGGGATGTCCCCGGGCAGTTCTTC. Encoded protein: CASSIPGDVPGQFF. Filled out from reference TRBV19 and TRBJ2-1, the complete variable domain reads DGGITQSPKYLFRKEGQNVTLSCEQNLNHDAMYWYRQDPGQGLRLIYYSQIVNDFQKGDIAEGYSVSREKKESFPLTVTSAQKNPTAFYLCASSIPGDVPGQFFGPGTRLTVL.